The 20 T cell receptor beta chains in this list originate from one sample, sequenced in a study of CD8 T cells in Susac syndrome. Reverse transcription of roughly 0.5 to 1 ug RNA was carried out with random hexamers. MiXCR, run by TCRdb on the immunoSEQ multiplex PCR reads, gives a single entry per CDR3 protein. The sample holds 250,000 to 300,000 distinct CDR3 sequences; 65% to 90% are singletons and the top ten take around 0.22%. The sample was CD8+ T cells from PBMCs. These receptors were obtained from a human donor with multiple sclerosis.

This chain uses TRBV28 with TRBJ1-1, with D perhaps TRBD1 (5 bases). Germline V gene lookup returns CDR1 MDHEN and CDR2 SYDVKM. The CDR3 consists of 15 residues. Trimming cost V 6 bases and J 6 bases, with 20 bases left between them. The DNA for the CDR3 is TGTGCCAGCAGCCGATCGACGGCGCTAGGGGCTGAAGCTTTCTTT. Protein product: CASSRSTALGAEAFF.

V gene TRBV28 combines with J gene TRBJ2-5; TRBD2 matches 10 bases. Germline CDR1 and CDR2: MDHEN and SYDVKM. With 6 bases clipped from V and 3 bases from J, the junction kept 4 bases outside the gene matches. The CDR3 covers 14 residues. CDR3 protein: CASRHLAGEETQYF. The CDR3 DNA is TGTGCCAGCAGACACCTAGCGGGAGAAGAGACCCAGTACTTC.

The chain is built from TRBV20-1 and TRBJ2-7, with D tentatively TRBD1 (5 bases). Germline CDR1 is DFQATT and CDR2 is SNEGSKA (reference sequence). Between the trimmed V and J ends, which lost 0 bases and 3 bases, there was a span of 12 bases. The CDR3 is 14 amino acids. This CDR3 reads CSARDEDNHYEQYF. In DNA form, the CDR3 reads TGCAGTGCTAGAGATGAGGACAACCACTACGAGCAGTACTTC.

This sequence joins TRBV15 and TRBJ1-4; D unclear. This CDR3 contains 15 residues. The V end lost 3 bases, the J end lost 1 base, and 9 bases lay between the germline ends. CDR1 is LNHNV, CDR2 YYDKDF, per germline (reference sequence). DNA of the CDR3: TGTGCCACCAGCAGCCGGCCGGAAACTAATGAAAAACTGTTTTTT. It yields the protein CATSSRPETNEKLFF.

A single count supports this clonotype. V and J are TRBV12-3 or TRBV12-4 and TRBJ2-7; the match to TRBD1 covers 7 bases. J lost 9 bases, V lost 5 bases, and 7 bases had no gene match. This CDR3 contains 12 residues. For the CDR3, the DNA is TGTGCCAGCAGTCCGGACAGGCTCGCGCAGTACTTC. Translation: CASSPDRLAQYF.

CDR3 nucleotides: TGTGCCACCAGCAGAGATCATCCTTCTAGCGGGGGATACACAGATACGCAGTATTTT. It specifies CATSRDHPSSGGYTDTQYF. The rearrangement links TRBV15 to TRBJ2-3; 10 nucleotides align to TRBD2. The CDR3 contains 19 residues. V lost 0 bases, J lost 2 bases, and 11 bases stayed unmatched. Germline-derived CDR1 and CDR2 are LNHNV and YYDKDF (reference sequence).

The count of this clonotype is one. The genes are TRBV9 and TRBJ2-3; TRBD1 or TRBD2 may be the D gene (5 bases each). In germline, CDR1 is SGDLS, CDR2 YYNGEE. The V end lost 3 bases, the J end lost 2 bases, and 13 bases lay between the germline ends. CDR3 size: 15 residues. The CDR3 DNA reads as TGTGCCAGCAGCGCCTCGGGGCAACTCACAGATACGCAGTATTTT. It is translated as CASSASGQLTDTQYF.

This clonotype was counted a single time. This rearrangement joins TRBV20-1 to TRBJ1-2; D gene uncertain. Germline CDR1 and CDR2: DFQATT and SNEGSKA (reference sequence). CDR3 length: 15 amino acids. Trimming pared 1 base from V and 0 bases from J, leaving 12 bases between. DNA for the CDR3: TGCAGTGCTAGAGGGAGCTGGGGTTCTAACTATGGCTACACCTTC. Encoded protein: CSARGSWGSNYGYTF.

This chain connects TRBV27 to TRBJ2-1, with 11 bases lining up with TRBD2. CDR3 length: 19 residues. Trimming removed 5 bases from V and 6 bases from J; junction bases left unmatched: 18. Per the germline V gene, CDR1 is MNHEY and CDR2 is SMNVEV (reference sequence). The CDR3 here is CASSPTILLLAGAINEQFF. The CDR3 nucleotides read TGTGCCAGCAGTCCCACCATTTTATTACTAGCGGGGGCTATCAATGAGCAGTTCTTC.

This chain links TRBV15 with TRBJ2-1, with D hard to call. Germline values: CDR1 LNHNV, CDR2 YYDKDF (reference sequence). V lost 5 bases and J 0 bases, leaving 2 bases between the germline ends. This CDR3 region has 12 residues. CDR3 in amino acids: CATSSSYNEQFF. The CDR3 DNA follows: TGTGCCACCAGCTCCTCCTACAATGAGCAGTTCTTC.

The chain carries TRBV15 and TRBJ2-7; 8 nucleotides align to TRBD2. The CDR3 consists of 14 residues. Trimming at V came to 5 bases and at J to 0 bases, leaving 3 bases not matched to a gene. Germline V gene lookup returns CDR1 LNHNV and CDR2 YYDKDF (reference sequence). The CDR3 nucleotides read TGTGCCACCAGCCTCGGGGGGGGCTCCTACGAGCAGTACTTC. The encoded protein is CATSLGGGSYEQYF.

This chain connects TRBV15 to TRBJ2-7; possibly TRBD1 for D (5 bases). This CDR3 has 15 amino acids. Between the trimmed V and J ends, which lost 0 bases and 2 bases, there was a span of 11 bases. The germline CDR1 and CDR2 sequences are LNHNV and YYDKDF (reference sequence). Written as DNA, the CDR3 is TGTGCCACCAGCAGAGATGGGGCCCAGACCTACGAGCAGTACTTC. Translated, it gives CATSRDGAQTYEQYF.

The rearrangement links TRBV28 to TRBJ2-7, with D tentatively TRBD2 (5 bases). The CDR3 contains 11 residues. V lost 5 bases, J lost 6 bases, and 8 bases lay in between. Germline CDR1 reads MDHEN; CDR2 reads SYDVKM. Here the CDR3 reads CASSLRVEQYF. CDR3 in DNA: TGTGCCAGCAGTCTGCGGGTCGAGCAGTACTTC.

This rearrangement joins TRBV5-8 to TRBJ2-2; 9 bases map to TRBD1. The J segment lost 4 bases and the V segment lost 2 bases, leaving 6 bases of the junction unmatched. The germline gives CDR1 SGHTS, CDR2 YDEGEE. This CDR3 has 16 amino acids. The CDR3 loop is CASSLLQGAVTGELFF. CDR3 nucleotide sequence: TGTGCCAGCAGCTTACTACAGGGGGCGGTCACCGGGGAGCTGTTTTTT.

DNA for the CDR3: TGTGCCAGCACTATCCCCAGCGGGAGTCCCAATGAGCAGTTCTTC. This translates into CASTIPSGSPNEQFF. V is TRBV7-9 and J is TRBJ2-1; 8 bases line up with TRBD2. Trimming took 7 bases from V and 6 from J; bases not matched to a gene: 11. The germline gives CDR1 SEHNR, CDR2 FQNEAQ (reference sequence). CDR3 length equals 15 residues. Complete variable domain (other parts from reference TRBV7-9 and TRBJ2-1): DTGVSQNPRHKITKRGQNVTFRCDPISEHNRLYWYRQTLGQGPEFLTYFQNEAQLEKSRLLSDRFSAERPKGSFSTLEIQRTEQGDSAMYLCASTIPSGSPNEQFFGPGTRLTVL.

Only one count was recorded for this clonotype. This chain joins TRBV7-9 and TRBJ1-1; D is uncertain. CDR1 and CDR2 (germline): SEHNR, FQNEAQ (reference sequence). The CDR3 is 14 amino acids. V dropped 4 bases and J dropped 0 bases, with 9 bases sitting between them. The CDR3 bases are TGTGCCAGCAGCTCCGTCTTTATGAACACTGAAGCTTTCTTT. This gives the protein CASSSVFMNTEAFF. Filled out from reference TRBV7-9 and TRBJ1-1, the complete variable domain reads DTGVSQNPRHKITKRGQNVTFRCDPISEHNRLYWYRQTLGQGPEFLTYFQNEAQLEKSRLLSDRFSAERPKGSFSTLEIQRTEQGDSAMYLCASSSVFMNTEAFFGQGTRLTVV.

CDR3 nucleotides: TGTGCCACCCAGGGACTAGCGGACAATGAGCAGTTCTTC. It translates to CATQGLADNEQFF. The chain couples TRBV13 to TRBJ2-1; TRBD2 matches at 11 bases. CDR3 length equals 13 residues. CDR1 PRHDT and CDR2 FYEKMQ come from the germline V gene (reference sequence). V lost 10 bases, J lost 5 bases, and 4 bases stayed unmatched.

The chain recombines TRBV27 with TRBJ2-1; D could derive from TRBD1 or TRBD2 (6 bases each). Germline assignment: CDR1 MNHEY and CDR2 SMNVEV (reference sequence). V was trimmed by 5 bases and J by 2 bases, leaving 13 bases between them. This CDR3 contains 15 residues. The CDR3 here is CASSPNRGAYNEQFF. The CDR3 coding sequence is TGTGCCAGCAGTCCCAATAGGGGGGCCTACAATGAGCAGTTCTTC.

This clonotype was seen just once. The V call is TRBV7-6, the J call TRBJ2-5; D is uncertain. Deletions cut 1 base from V and 5 bases from J, with 8 bases between. CDR3 length: 13 amino acids. CDR1 is SGHVS, CDR2 FNYEAQ, per germline. The CDR3 DNA is TGTGCCAGCAGCTTAGTTCAGGCGGAGACCCAGTACTTC. This encodes CASSLVQAETQYF.

This chain joins TRBV21-1 and TRBJ2-5. TRBV21-1 is tagged as a pseudogene. The CDR3 loop spans 15 amino acids. The chain's CDR3 is CASSKDSLDAKTQYF. For the CDR3, the DNA is TGTGCCAGCAGCAAAGATAGTTTGGACGCGAAGACCCAGTACTTC.